The clone carrying this TCR beta chain came up once. This sample is part of a study of OX40 agonist ivuxolimab in advanced cancers. Here immunoSEQ multiplex PCR was the method, and the copy in TCRdb shows in-frame clones only, minus some. The table has some 10,000 clones, 60% to 85% seen once. This TCR was recovered from an adult with an advanced solid tumor such as melanoma, head and neck, liver or kidney cancer. This specimen was CD4+ or CD8+ T cells sorted from blood, taken in a trial of the OX40 agonist ivuxolimab.

CDR3 amino acids: CASSFRPTYNEQFF. In DNA form, the CDR3 reads TGTGCCAGCAGTTTCAGGCCGACGTACAATGAGCAGTTCTTC. The chain recombines TRBV28 with TRBJ2-1, with D hard to call. The germline V gene encodes CDR1 MDHEN and CDR2 SYDVKM. Deletions cut 3 bases from V and 4 bases from J, with 10 bases between. This CDR3 is 14 amino acids long.